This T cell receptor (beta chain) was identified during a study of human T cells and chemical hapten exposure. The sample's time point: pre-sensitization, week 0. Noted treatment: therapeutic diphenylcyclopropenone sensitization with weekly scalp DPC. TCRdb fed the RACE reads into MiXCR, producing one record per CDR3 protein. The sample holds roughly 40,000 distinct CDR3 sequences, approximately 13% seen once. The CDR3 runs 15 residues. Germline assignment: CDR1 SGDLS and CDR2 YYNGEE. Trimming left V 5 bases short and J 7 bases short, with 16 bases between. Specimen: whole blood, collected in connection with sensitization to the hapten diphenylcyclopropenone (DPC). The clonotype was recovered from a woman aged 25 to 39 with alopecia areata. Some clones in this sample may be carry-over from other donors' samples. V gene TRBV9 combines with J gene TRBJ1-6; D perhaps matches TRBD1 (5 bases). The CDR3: CASSGSRVRNSPLHF. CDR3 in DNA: TGTGCCAGCAGTGGATCCAGGGTTAGGAATTCACCCCTCCACTTT.